The next 22 T cell receptor beta chains were all read from a single sample in a study of Graves' ophthalmopathy and Graves' hyperthyroidism. RNA transcripts were the template, and TCR beta CDR3 regions were amplified from them. HTBI primers were employed in first-round RT-PCR, then a second-round multiplex PCR followed. MiXCR was run by TCRdb on the multiplex PCR reads, yielding one entry per CDR3 protein. The sample records 52,000 or so distinct CDR3 sequences, approximately 52% being singletons. Material for sequencing was peripheral blood. These receptors originate from an adult woman with Graves' ophthalmopathy.

A note on this clonotype: In this CDR3 the conserved last residue, phenylalanine or tryptophan, is missing, so a read error is likely. The chain recombines TRBV7-2 with TRBJ1-5, with a tentative D call TRBD1 (5 bases). CDR1 and CDR2 (germline): SGHTA, FQGNSA. Trimming took 5 bases from V and 0 from J, leaving 14 bases between them. This CDR3 contains 16 residues. The chain's CDR3 is CASSLTRTYSNQPQHL. As DNA, the CDR3 is TGTGCCAGCAGCCTAACACGGACATATAGCAATCAGCCCCAGCATTTG.

This clonotype was counted many times. The V gene is TRBV7-9, the J gene TRBJ2-3, with D possibly TRBD1 on 10 matching bases. CDR1 and CDR2 from the germline V gene are SEHNR and FQNEAQ (reference sequence). The CDR3 loop spans 19 amino acids. V lost 4 bases, J lost 6 bases, and 29 bases lay in between. This CDR3 is CASSYDRGLAGSLADTQYF. CDR3 sequence (DNA): TGTGCCAGCAGCTACGACAGGGGGCTAGCGGGATCCCTGGCGGATACGCAGTATTTT.

This sequence joins TRBV9 and TRBJ1-6; D call uncertain. The CDR3 spans 12 residues. V lost 3 bases to trimming and J lost 9 bases, with 7 bases between them. CDR1 and CDR2 (germline): SGDLS, YYNGEE. The CDR3 nucleotides read TGTGCCAGCAGCGGCCCCTTTTCACCCCTCCACTTT. Protein sequence: CASSGPFSPLHF.

This clonotype was recorded once. This sequence joins TRBV24-1 and TRBJ2-3, with 8 bases fitting TRBD1. The CDR3 contains 15 residues. Germline V gene lookup returns CDR1 KGHDR and CDR2 SFDVKD. With V trimmed by 5 bases and J by 3 bases, 6 bases remained unmatched. CDR3 residues: CATSVGQGETDTQYF. CDR3 bases: TGTGCCACCAGTGTTGGACAGGGAGAAACAGATACGCAGTATTTT.

V and J are TRBV7-9 and TRBJ2-7; TRBD2 is a possible D gene (6 bases). The CDR3 consists of 15 residues. Germline CDR1 is SEHNR and CDR2 is FQNEAQ (reference sequence). Between the trimmed V and J ends, which lost 5 bases and 3 bases, there was a span of 17 bases. CDR3 DNA: TGTGCCAGCAGCGTTGGGGACCCCGGGAGCTACGAGCAGTACTTC. The encoded protein is CASSVGDPGSYEQYF.

This clonotype was recorded many times. This chain connects TRBV6-1 to TRBJ2-3; the D gene could be TRBD1 or TRBD2 (6 bases each). Trimming took 7 bases from V and 9 from J, leaving 11 bases between them. CDR1 and CDR2 (germline): MNHNS, SASEGT. CDR3 length equals 11 residues. CDR3 sequence reads: CASTKGGTQYF. In DNA form, the CDR3 reads TGTGCCAGCACAAAAGGGGGGACGCAGTATTTT.

The chain recombines TRBV7-2 with TRBJ2-7, with 10 bases aligning to TRBD2. CDR3 length: 15 residues. CDR1 and CDR2 from the germline V gene are SGHTA and FQGNSA. The J segment lost 3 bases and the V segment lost 1 base, leaving 3 bases of the junction unmatched. The CDR3 spells CASSLERGGDYEQYF. The CDR3 DNA reads TGTGCCAGCAGCTTAGAGCGGGGGGGAGACTACGAGCAGTACTTC. Complete variable domain (other parts from reference TRBV7-2 and TRBJ2-7): GAGVSQSPSNKVTEKGKDVELRCDPISGHTALYWYRQSLGQGLEFLIYFQGNSAPDKSGLPSDRFSAERTGGSVSTLTIQRTQQEDSAVYLCASSLERGGDYEQYFGPGTRLTVT.

This clonotype was seen many times. The chain has TRBV10-3 and TRBJ2-2; D is undetermined. V dropped 7 bases and J dropped 3 bases, with 9 bases sitting between them. The CDR3 loop spans 13 amino acids. CDR1 ENHRY and CDR2 SYGVKD come from the germline V gene. CDR3 in DNA: TGTGCCATCAATGCCAACCACACCGGGGAGCTGTTTTTT. Protein sequence: CAINANHTGELFF.

By its share, this clonotype is medium-sized. The chain employs TRBV24-1 and TRBJ2-3; 9 positions agree with TRBD2. CDR3 length: 15 amino acids. V was pared by 4 bases and J by 1 base, with 2 bases of the junction left unmatched. CDR1 is KGHDR, CDR2 SFDVKD, per germline. The CDR3 reads CATSDQREGTDTQYF. CDR3 in DNA: TGTGCCACCAGTGACCAGCGGGAGGGCACAGATACGCAGTATTTT.

The V gene is TRBV7-6, the J gene TRBJ2-3, with TRBD1 matching 7 bases. J lost 7 bases, V lost 1 base, and 5 bases had no gene match. The CDR3 runs to 14 residues. CDR1 and CDR2 (germline): SGHVS, FNYEAQ. CDR3 loop: CASSLGGQSYTQYF. The CDR3 nucleotides are TGTGCCAGCAGCTTAGGGGGACAGAGTTATACGCAGTATTTT.

By sample share, this clonotype is medium-sized. The V and J genes are TRBV7-6 and TRBJ2-7; 7 bases line up with TRBD2. This CDR3 contains 12 residues. The germline V gene has CDR1 SGHVS and CDR2 FNYEAQ. V trimming: 8 bases; J trimming: 2 bases; junction bases outside the gene matches: 3. For the CDR3, the DNA is TGTGCCAGCGGGGACTATCCCTACGAGCAGTACTTC. Protein: CASGDYPYEQYF.

This rearrangement joins TRBV25-1 to TRBJ2-1; 8 bases fit TRBD2. This CDR3 contains 13 residues. The V and J ends lost 11 bases and 7 bases, in that order; junction bases with no gene match: 10. Germline CDR1 is MGHDK and CDR2 is SYGVNS. The CDR3 protein is CAWDGTSKNEQFF. CDR3 nucleotides: TGTGCCTGGGACGGGACTAGTAAAAATGAGCAGTTCTTC.

This chain joins TRBV15 and TRBJ1-6, with 11 bases matching TRBD1. V trimming: 9 bases; J trimming: 3 bases; junction bases outside the gene matches: 1. From germline, CDR1 is LNHNV and CDR2 YYDKDF (reference sequence). The CDR3 covers 14 residues. The CDR3 sequence is CATGTGGYNSPLHF. CDR3 DNA sequence: TGTGCCACAGGGACAGGGGGCTATAATTCACCCCTCCACTTT.

Note on this clonotype: Germline and junction disagree at one end, which may indicate a read error. The chain is built from TRBV24-1 and TRBJ2-3; the D is unclear. This CDR3 has 12 amino acids. In germline, CDR1 is KGHDR, CDR2 SFDVKD. CDR3 bases: TGTGCCACCAGTAGGGTCCCAGATACGCAATATTTT. Its protein product is CATSRVPDTQYF.

This clonotype was seen repeatedly, ten times or more. This sequence joins TRBV27 and TRBJ2-1; D may be TRBD2 (5 bases). Germline lookup yields CDR1 MNHEY and CDR2 SMNVEV (reference sequence). This CDR3 region has 14 residues. Trimming removed 8 bases from V and 5 bases from J, with 16 bases in between. CDR3 loop: CASRGGRTDNEQFF. As DNA, the CDR3 is TGTGCCAGCCGTGGCGGGCGCACGGACAATGAGCAGTTCTTC.

This clonotype was counted at least ten times. This chain connects TRBV6-5 to TRBJ1-1; D remains ambiguous. Germline lookup yields CDR1 MNHEY and CDR2 SVGAGI. The length of the CDR3 is 15 residues. The V end was cut by 6 bases, the J end by 0 bases, with 14 bases between. As DNA, the CDR3 is TGTGCCAGCAGCCCCGCGCCAGGAATGAACACTGAAGCTTTCTTT. Its protein is CASSPAPGMNTEAFF.

This clonotype was detected ten times or more. J is TRBJ2-6 and V is TRBV7-9; 10 bases line up with TRBD1. CDR3 size: 20 residues. Germline CDR1 is SEHNR and CDR2 is FQNEAQ (reference sequence). V trimming: 6 bases; J trimming: 1 base; junction bases outside the gene matches: 15. The CDR3 sequence is CASRRQLRDRGESGANVLTF. In nucleotides, the CDR3 is TGTGCCAGCAGGCGACAGCTTCGGGACAGGGGAGAATCTGGGGCCAACGTCCTGACTTTC.

This clonotype was counted a few times. The chain combines TRBV28 with TRBJ2-3; TRBD2 matches 8 bases. V lost 6 bases to trimming and J lost 3 bases; unmatched junction nucleotides: 11. There are 16 residues in the CDR3. Per germline, CDR1 MDHEN and CDR2 SYDVKM. The CDR3 DNA is TGTGCCAGCAGCTTGGGGTTAGCGGGAACGACAGATACGCAGTATTTT. This sequence encodes CASSLGLAGTTDTQYF.

The sample holds many counts of this clonotype. CDR3: CASSLEAPGQGQDTQYF. CDR3 coding DNA: TGTGCCAGCAGCTTGGAGGCACCGGGACAGGGGCAAGATACGCAGTATTTT. The chain carries TRBV5-5 and TRBJ2-3; 10 bases map to TRBD1. Looked up from germline, CDR1 is SGHKS and CDR2 is YYEKEE (reference sequence). The length of the CDR3 is 17 residues. V shed 0 bases and J 5 bases; nucleotides not matched to a gene: 9.

By sample share, this clonotype is medium-sized. The chain has TRBV25-1 and TRBJ2-7; D not resolved. V was pared by 7 bases and J by 2 bases, with 6 bases between. CDR3 length: 11 amino acids. Germline CDR1 and CDR2: MGHDK and SYGVNS. The CDR3 bases are TGTGCCAGCACCGTAACCTACGAGCAGTACTTC. It encodes CASTVTYEQYF.

This clonotype showed up just a few times. One junction end disagrees with the germline gene, perhaps due to a read error. This chain connects TRBV19 to TRBJ2-2; 8 bases line up with TRBD2. Looked up from germline, CDR1 is LNHDA and CDR2 is SQIVND (reference sequence). The CDR3 is 15 residues long. The CDR3 nucleotides are TGTGCCAGTACCCGGGGGGGGGGGAGCACCGGGGAGCCGTTTTTT. Translated, it gives CASTRGGGSTGEPFF.

Turning to this clonotype: One end of the junction fails to match germline, which may point to a read error. This chain uses TRBV5-1 with TRBJ2-6; tentative D call: TRBD1 (7 bases). Germline CDR1 reads SGHRS; CDR2 reads YFSETQ. The CDR3 runs 14 residues. The CDR3 DNA reads TGCGCCAGCAGCTCGGGCGGGACAGAGAACACTGAAGCTTTC. As protein: CASSSGGTENTEAF.